The rows below give T cell receptor beta chains drawn from one sample of a study of blood T cell repertoires in COVID-19. TCRdb's copy holds only in-frame clones and misses some; the assay was immunoSEQ multiplex PCR. Of approximately 150,000 clones listed, around 84% were seen once; the top ten hold around 5%. The sequencing sample was made of peripheral blood. The receptors stem from a human donor in a cohort sampled during active COVID-19. Each CDR3 is given with its conserved first and last residue. D genes are given only for firm matches. The size entry is marked missing in some rows and otherwise reads once, few, many or a size class.

size	V	J	D	CDR3	DNA
.	TRBV4-1	TRBJ2-1	TRBD2	CASSQEQRGANNEQFF	TGCGCCAGCAGCCAAGAGCAGCGGGGGGCTAACAATGAGCAGTTCTTC
.	TRBV7-2	TRBJ2-1	.	CASSLNPGLYNEQFF	TGTGCCAGCAGCTTAAACCCCGGACTGTACAATGAGCAGTTCTTC
.	TRBV30	TRBJ2-1	TRBD2	CAWTAGGPGQFF	TGTGCCTGGACAGCGGGAGGGCCTGGGCAGTTCTTC
.	TRBV18	TRBJ1-3	.	CASSPGSSGNTIYF	TGTGCCAGCTCACCTGGCAGCTCTGGAAACACCATATATTTT
.	TRBV10-1	TRBJ2-3	.	CASSDFGQPSTDTQYF	TGCGCCAGCAGTGATTTCGGACAGCCTTCCACAGATACGCAGTATTTT
.	TRBV29-1	TRBJ2-1	.	CSVEVGGPGEQFF	TGCAGCGTTGAAGTGGGAGGCCCGGGGGAGCAGTTCTTC
.	TRBV19	TRBJ1-2	.	CASSLPRTVVMGLNGYTF	TGTGCCAGTAGTCTACCTAGGACAGTGGTGATGGGTCTCAATGGCTACACCTTC
.	TRBV6-1	TRBJ1-1	.	CASSEGNMNTEAFF	TGTGCCAGCAGTGAAGGCAACATGAACACTGAAGCTTTCTTT
few	TRBV19	TRBJ1-5	.	CASSGDWEYQPQHF	TGTGCCAGTTCCGGGGACTGGGAGTATCAGCCCCAGCATTTT
.	TRBV7-7	TRBJ2-2	TRBD2	CASSRGVAGAANTGELFF	TGTGCTAGCAGCCGCGGGGTAGCGGGGGCCGCGAACACCGGGGAGCTGTTTTTT
once	TRBV4-1	TRBJ1-2	.	CASSQEPVNPNYGYTF	TGCGCCAGCAGCCAAGAACCAGTAAACCCTAACTATGGCTACACCTTC
.	TRBV7-7	TRBJ2-3	TRBD2	CASSSSGLGTDTQYF	TGTGCTAGCAGCTCTTCGGGACTAGGCACAGATACGCAGTATTTT
.	TRBV19	TRBJ2-5	.	CASSIREPGETQYF	TGTGCCAGTAGTATCAGAGAGCCGGGGGAGACCCAGTACTTC